A single sample is the source of the 13 T cell receptor beta chains below, sequenced in a study of PD-1 blockade in classical Hodgkin lymphoma. All patients relapsed after autologous stem cell transplantation, and brentuximab vedotin exposure varied. Data came from immunoSEQ multiplex PCR; TCRdb stores just in-frame clones and leaves some out. The table lists about 75,000 clones, under 95% of them singletons, with 7.5% to 9.5% in the top ten. This sample comprised peripheral blood mononuclear cells (PBMCs), obtained at baseline. These receptors all stem from a human donor with classical Hodgkin lymphoma.

V gene TRBV6-1 combines with J gene TRBJ1-1; D is ambiguous. Per the germline V gene, CDR1 is MNHNS and CDR2 is SASEGT. Between the trimmed V and J ends, which lost 7 bases and 11 bases, there was a span of 14 bases. This CDR3 region has 11 residues. CDR3 DNA sequence: TGTGCCAGCACTTCGGTAGTGGAGGCTTTCTTT. This translates into CASTSVVEAFF.

The chain recombines TRBV6-5 with TRBJ2-1, with TRBD2 identical over 9 bases. The junction had 2 bases not matched to a gene; V was cut back by 0 bases and J by 2 bases. Germline loops: CDR1 MNHEY, CDR2 SVGAGI. CDR3 length: 16 amino acids. The CDR3 here is CASSYSSSGAYNEQFF. DNA of the CDR3: TGTGCCAGCAGTTACTCATCTAGCGGGGCCTACAATGAGCAGTTCTTC.

This clone was detected a few times. The chain couples TRBV27 to TRBJ2-7, with D possibly being TRBD1 (6 bases). This CDR3 is built from 14 residues. CDR1 and CDR2 (germline): MNHEY, SMNVEV (reference sequence). The ends were cut back, 3 bases at V and 4 bases at J, with 13 bases in the middle. The CDR3 region has the DNA TGTGCCAGCAGTTTGGGGGCCACAGGGTACGAGCAGTACTTC. Translation: CASSLGATGYEQYF.

V usage is TRBV28 and J usage is TRBJ1-1; TRBD1 is a possible D gene (6 bases). CDR3 length: 14 residues. Trimming cost V 3 bases and J 6 bases, with 14 bases left between them. Germline CDR1 and CDR2: MDHEN and SYDVKM. The CDR3 DNA is TGTGCCAGCAGTTTTCTACAGGGTCCCCCTGAAGCTTTCTTT. Its translation is CASSFLQGPPEAFF.

This rearrangement joins TRBV9 to TRBJ2-7; D gene unclear. Germline CDR1 and CDR2: SGDLS and YYNGEE. V shed 0 bases and J shed 7 bases, with 11 bases lying between them. This CDR3 has 13 residues. The CDR3 protein is CASSVGLGLEQYF. Here the CDR3 DNA reads TGTGCCAGCAGCGTAGGTTTAGGCTTAGAGCAGTACTTC.

The chain carries TRBV27 and TRBJ2-3, with D tentatively TRBD1 (5 bases). The germline V gene has CDR1 MNHEY and CDR2 SMNVEV (reference sequence). The CDR3 consists of 16 residues. Deletions cut 4 bases from V and 2 bases from J, with 16 bases between. CDR3 sequence: CASSSKDIFITDTQYF. CDR3 bases: TGTGCCAGCAGTTCGAAGGACATCTTTATCACAGATACGCAGTATTTT.

V usage is TRBV29-1 and J usage is TRBJ1-1; D gene unclear. The ends were cut back, 4 bases at V and 1 base at J, with 13 bases in the middle. The CDR3 loop spans 14 amino acids. Per germline, CDR1 SQVTM and CDR2 ANQGSEA. The CDR3 region has the DNA TGCAGCGTTGGTAAGCCACCGGGGAACACTGAAGCTTTCTTT. Translation: CSVGKPPGNTEAFF.

The chain couples TRBV2 to TRBJ1-4, with D hard to call. The CDR3 is 12 residues long. Trimming cost V 7 bases and J 7 bases, with 10 bases left between them. From germline, CDR1 is SNHLY and CDR2 FYNNEI. The CDR3 region has the DNA TGTGCCAGCAACCGTGGTGGTGAAAAACTGTTTTTT. It is translated as CASNRGGEKLFF.

The genes are TRBV19 and TRBJ2-2; D is uncertain. Trimming pared 3 bases from V and 4 bases from J, leaving 6 bases between. Germline V gene sequence: CDR1 LNHDA, CDR2 SQIVND (reference sequence). This CDR3 contains 13 residues. The CDR3 DNA reads as TGTGCCAGTAGTATTTGGGGCACCGGGGAGCTGTTTTTT. Translated, it gives CASSIWGTGELFF.

The rearrangement uses TRBV5-4 and TRBJ2-1; tentative D call: TRBD2 (6 bases). Trimming pared 4 bases from V and 3 bases from J, leaving 17 bases between. In germline, CDR1 is SGHNT, CDR2 YYREEE (reference sequence). CDR3 length: 16 amino acids. The CDR3 nucleotides are TGTGCCAGCAGCGATGGGGGGTGGACACGCTACAATGAGCAGTTCTTC. Translation gives CASSDGGWTRYNEQFF.

The genes are TRBV7-6 and TRBJ2-3; 8 positions match TRBD1. V dropped 6 bases and J dropped 2; count of bases not matched to a gene: 4. The CDR3 runs to 14 residues. The germline CDR1 and CDR2 sequences are SGHVS and FNYEAQ. The CDR3 DNA is TGTGCCAGCAGTAGGACAGGGCCCACAGATACGCAGTATTTT. This encodes CASSRTGPTDTQYF.

The chain has TRBV4-2 and TRBJ2-3, with TRBD1 matching 7 bases. From germline, CDR1 is LGHNA and CDR2 YNFKEQ. The trim removed 0 bases at V and 3 bases at J, leaving 6 bases unmatched. CDR3 size: 16 residues. The CDR3 sequence is CASSQEIQGETDTQYF. The CDR3 DNA reads as TGTGCCAGCAGCCAAGAAATCCAGGGGGAAACAGATACGCAGTATTTT.

The chain joins TRBV11-2 to TRBJ1-2, with D unclear. CDR1 is SGHAT and CDR2 is FQNNGV in the germline V gene. The V end was cut by 6 bases, the J end by 6 bases, with 17 bases between. The CDR3 runs to 14 residues. CDR3 DNA: TGTGCCAGCAGATCCACGGGAGGGTTCAATGGCTACACCTTC. Its translation: CASRSTGGFNGYTF.